In this sample, the clone carrying this T cell receptor (beta chain) turned up a few times. The sample is drawn from a study of early T cells in non-severe SARS-CoV-2 infection. The CDR3 contains 17 residues. The V and J ends lost 4 bases and 3 bases respectively, with 21 bases between them. Germline CDR1 and CDR2: MGHRA and YSYEKL. Via MiXCR, TCRdb re-called the 5' RACE reads, giving one row per CDR3 protein. The sample carries 45,000 to 75,000 distinct CDR3 sequences, around 12% recorded once. The chain joins TRBV4-1 to TRBJ1-1, with D tentatively TRBD1 (6 bases). The source material was whole blood. This TCR came from an adult who was a healthcare worker with PCR-confirmed SARS-CoV-2 infection or an uninfected control (not recorded which). CDR3 residues: CASSLATGSGPYTEAFF. CDR3 DNA: TGCGCCAGCAGCCTCGCTACAGGGTCAGGCCCCTACACTGAAGCTTTCTTT.